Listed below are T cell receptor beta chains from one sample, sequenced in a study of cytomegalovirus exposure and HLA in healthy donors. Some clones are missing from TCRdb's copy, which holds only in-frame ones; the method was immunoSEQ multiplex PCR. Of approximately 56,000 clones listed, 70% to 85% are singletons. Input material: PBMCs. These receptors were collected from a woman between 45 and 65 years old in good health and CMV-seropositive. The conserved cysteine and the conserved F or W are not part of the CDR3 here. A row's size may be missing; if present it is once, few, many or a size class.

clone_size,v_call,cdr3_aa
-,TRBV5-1,ASSLDSYPGLAGLLYNEQF
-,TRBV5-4,ASSLEFGQGPLTDTQY
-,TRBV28,ASIGANEKLF
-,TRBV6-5,ASSRPQGNIQY
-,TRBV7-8,ASSSFGQTDSSYNSPLH
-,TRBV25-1,ASSELFPRADTGELF
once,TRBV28,ASQVRGGSYEQY
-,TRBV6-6,ASRDPGQGVITEAF
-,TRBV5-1,ASSISGGPNNEQF
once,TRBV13,ASSGRGGAYSYEQY
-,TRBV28,ASSPYRNTGELF
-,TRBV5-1,ASSLGGSGGQETQY
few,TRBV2,ASSGLAEPYEQY
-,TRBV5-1,ASSSTGSVYNSPLH
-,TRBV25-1,ASSATNRELAGNTIY
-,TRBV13,ASSPSGSSYNSPLH
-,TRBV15,ATSKPEGLAGGFSNEQF
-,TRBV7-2,ASSLPSTGGGEQF
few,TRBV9,ASSGVDRNYGYT
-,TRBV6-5,ASKTGFNSGNTIY
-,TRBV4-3,ASSQDKPGTGDEKLF
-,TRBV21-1,ASSPRVAGVAGELF
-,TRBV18,ASSPGQGEAF
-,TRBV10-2,ATATSGSYEQF
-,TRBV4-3,ASSSGVNYGYT
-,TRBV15,ATSRNTGSTDTQY
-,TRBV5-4,ASSHTGGATETQY
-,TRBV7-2,ASSMDRSTDTQY
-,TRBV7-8,ASSLVGLAGIDTQY
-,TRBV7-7,ASSSRQGSTTGELF
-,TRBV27,ASSLSRRLAGGLDEQY
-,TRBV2,ASSEVQGARGPQH
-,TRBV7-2,ASSLGAYQETQY
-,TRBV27,ASSLSSRYLLGKQY
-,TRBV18,ASSRDRANEKLF
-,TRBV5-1,ASSLSGGMETQY
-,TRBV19,ASQTQVGTEAF
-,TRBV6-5,ASSPGTHNSPLH